This T cell receptor (beta chain) is from a study of blood T cell repertoires in COVID-19. Germline V gene sequence: CDR1 SGHNT, CDR2 YENEEA. Deletions cut 5 bases from V and 4 bases from J, with 8 bases between. The CDR3 is made up of 13 amino acids. Sequencing used immunoSEQ multiplex PCR; TCRdb keeps in-frame clones, though not all of them. The data contain nearly 250,000 clones, roughly 82% of them seen just once; the ten biggest clones take up 2% to 2.5%. This clone came up once. This chain joins TRBV11-3 and TRBJ1-4, with D possibly TRBD1 on 5 matching bases. The sequence was obtained from a woman in her fifties or sixties who had recovered from COVID-19. The sample taken for sequencing was PBMCs or T cells enriched from blood (not recorded which). The CDR3 loop is CASSLGGNEKLFF. The CDR3 nucleotides are TGTGCCAGCAGCCTCGGGGGTAATGAAAAACTGTTTTTT.